This is a list of T cell receptor beta chains from one sample in a study of blood T cell repertoires in COVID-19. The table came from immunoSEQ multiplex PCR; TCRdb's copy has only in-frame clones and leaves some out. The sample lists a few hundred thousand clones; approximately 93% were seen once. The specimen sequenced was PBMCs or T cells enriched from blood (not recorded which). The receptor set was obtained from a woman aged 40 to 50 who had been exposed to COVID-19. Each CDR3 is given with its conserved first and last residue. Each record gives: V gene, clone size, J gene, CDR3 protein. Clone sizes are given selectively: once, few, many, or a class where the clone is expanded.

V: TRBV6-5
size: .
J: TRBJ1-3
CDR3: CASSYARAGNTIYF

V: TRBV5-1
size: .
J: TRBJ2-2
CDR3: CASSLSGTANTGELFF

V: TRBV7-6
size: .
J: TRBJ2-1
CDR3: CASSSLGLPPNEQFF

V: TRBV7-6
size: once
J: TRBJ2-2
CDR3: CASSLASGTGELFF

V: TRBV5-1
size: .
J: TRBJ1-1
CDR3: CASSSDMRGNTEAFF

V: TRBV27
size: once
J: TRBJ2-3
CDR3: CASSPVGRDTQYF

V: TRBV29-1
size: .
J: TRBJ2-1
CDR3: CSVGTSGSWDGEQFF

V: TRBV3-1/TRBV3-2
size: .
J: TRBJ1-2
CDR3: CASSAQGLYGYTF

V: TRBV15
size: .
J: TRBJ2-1
CDR3: CATRPGRGDYNEQFF

V: TRBV7-9
size: .
J: TRBJ2-7
CDR3: CASSLGARAGSYEQYF

V: TRBV2
size: few
J: TRBJ2-1
CDR3: CASKTSATWGEQFF

V: TRBV12-3/TRBV12-4
size: .
J: TRBJ1-1
CDR3: CASSLEVRTEAFF

V: TRBV7-2
size: .
J: TRBJ2-4
CDR3: CASSLGGAVAKNIQYF

V: TRBV12-3/TRBV12-4
size: .
J: TRBJ1-1
CDR3: CASSPPGRTEAFF

V: TRBV30
size: .
J: TRBJ1-1
CDR3: CAWSAGLHTEAFF

V: TRBV30
size: once
J: TRBJ1-1
CDR3: CAWSVPEMMNTEAFF

V: TRBV30
size: .
J: TRBJ1-5
CDR3: CAWDVGTGVAQPQHF

V: TRBV27
size: few
J: TRBJ2-7
CDR3: CASSLLRTGRRRNYEQYF

V: TRBV21-1
size: .
J: TRBJ1-5
CDR3: CASSKSDGRVVNQPQHF

V: TRBV5-4
size: .
J: TRBJ2-3
CDR3: CASSLGGRASTDTQYF

V: TRBV12-3/TRBV12-4
size: .
J: TRBJ2-1
CDR3: CASNNLAGNEQFF

V: TRBV7-7
size: .
J: TRBJ2-3
CDR3: CASSLRTGDTDTQYF

V: TRBV10-1
size: .
J: TRBJ2-1
CDR3: CASNAGGSYNEQFF

V: TRBV11-2
size: .
J: TRBJ1-1
CDR3: CASSIGRGTTEAFF

V: TRBV15
size: .
J: TRBJ2-1
CDR3: CATSRRRAGATGDEQFF

V: TRBV3-1/TRBV3-2
size: .
J: TRBJ2-7
CDR3: CASSLRGGEGEQYF